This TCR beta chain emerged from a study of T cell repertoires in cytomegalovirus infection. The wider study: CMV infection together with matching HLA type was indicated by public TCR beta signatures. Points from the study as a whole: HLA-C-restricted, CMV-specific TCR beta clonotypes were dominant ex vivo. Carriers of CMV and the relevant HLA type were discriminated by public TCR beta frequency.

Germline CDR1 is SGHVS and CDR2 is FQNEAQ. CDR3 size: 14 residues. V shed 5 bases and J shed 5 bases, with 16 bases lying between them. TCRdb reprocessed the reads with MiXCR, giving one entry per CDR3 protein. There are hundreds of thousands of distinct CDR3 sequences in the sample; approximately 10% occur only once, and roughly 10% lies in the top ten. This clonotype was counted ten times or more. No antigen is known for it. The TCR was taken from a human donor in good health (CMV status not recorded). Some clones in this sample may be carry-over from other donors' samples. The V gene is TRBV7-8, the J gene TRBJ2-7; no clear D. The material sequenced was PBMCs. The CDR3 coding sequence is TGTGCCAGCAGCGCAAGCGAGAGACCCAACGAGCAGTACTTC. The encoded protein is CASSASERPNEQYF.